The 10 T cell receptor beta chains presented below share a single source sample, sequenced in a study of beta chain features in type 1 diabetes. Antigens for these TCRs are unknown. Whole-study findings and limits: When Type 1 diabetes patients were examined, their TCRB CDR3s proved moderately but significantly shorter in all four CD4+ subsets.

As every portion of the isolated RNA was reverse transcribed, the sequencing read expressed TCRB transcripts. The repertoire was sequenced with immunoSEQ multiplex PCR; TCRdb's copy has only in-frame clones and lacks some. The sample carries about 150,000 clones, 9% to 12% recorded once. The source material was central memory CD4+ T cells from blood. These receptor sequences come from a young man with type 1 diabetes.

V is TRBV6-5 and J is TRBJ2-3; D not resolved. Per germline, CDR1 MNHEY and CDR2 SVGAGI. V was cut by 5 bases and J by 8 bases, with 17 bases left in between. This CDR3 spans 14 amino acids. CDR3 bases: TGTGCCAGCAGTCCCCGATCGTCTCTAGTTACGCAGTATTTT. This translates into CASSPRSSLVTQYF.

The table lists this clone with a few counts. This chain links TRBV30 with TRBJ2-5; D perhaps matches TRBD1 (6 bases). V lost 0 bases, J lost 2 bases, and 13 bases lay in between. Looked up from germline, CDR1 is GTSNPN and CDR2 is SVGIG (reference sequence). This CDR3 spans 15 amino acids. This CDR3 reads CAWSVGRTAQETQYF. DNA of the CDR3: TGTGCCTGGAGTGTGGGCCGGACAGCTCAAGAGACCCAGTACTTC.

This clone came up a few times. The CDR3 is CASSLDLGQFF. CDR3 in DNA: TGTGCCAGCAGTCTAGATTTGGGGCAGTTCTTC. The chain recombines TRBV2 with TRBJ2-1, with D unclear. This CDR3 is built from 11 residues. Germline V gene data show CDR1 as SNHLY and CDR2 as FYNNEI. With 5 bases removed from V and 12 bases from J, the gap between germline ends came to 11 bases.

This clone has only a few counts. The rearrangement uses TRBV5-1 and TRBJ2-1; TRBD2 matches at 8 bases. Germline-derived CDR1 and CDR2 are SGHRS and YFSETQ. The CDR3 length is 15 residues. The trim removed 1 base at V and 0 bases at J, leaving 0 bases unmatched. CDR3: CASSLREGSYNEQFF. The CDR3 DNA follows: TGCGCCAGCAGCTTGCGGGAGGGCTCCTACAATGAGCAGTTCTTC.

The V gene is TRBV11-2, the J gene TRBJ2-1; TRBD2 matches at 7 bases. The CDR3 totals 13 residues. The junction had 6 bases not matched to a gene; V was cut back by 3 bases and J by 10 bases. CDR1 SGHAT and CDR2 FQNNGV come from the germline V gene. Here the CDR3 reads CASSLGEGREQFF. DNA for the CDR3: TGTGCCAGCAGCTTGGGGGAGGGCCGGGAGCAGTTCTTC. Drawing the rest from reference TRBV11-2 and TRBJ2-1, the complete variable domain is EAGVAQSPRYKIIEKRQSVAFWCNPISGHATLYWYQQILGQGPKLLIQFQNNGVVDDSQLPKDRFSAERLKGVDSTLKIQPAKLEDSAVYLCASSLGEGREQFFGPGTRLTVL.

This clone appeared a few times. The genes are TRBV18 and TRBJ1-1, with D maybe TRBD1 (6 bases). The V end was cut by 8 bases, the J end by 2 bases, with 12 bases between. This CDR3 has 13 amino acids. Germline V gives CDR1 KGHSH, CDR2 LQKENI. As DNA, the CDR3 is TGTGCCAGCACCCGACAGGCCAACACTGAAGCTTTCTTT. As protein: CASTRQANTEAFF.

This clone has a handful of counts. This sequence joins TRBV18 and TRBJ2-1; 7 nucleotides line up with TRBD2. Germline assignment: CDR1 KGHSH and CDR2 LQKENI. This CDR3 region has 15 residues. Trimming removed 0 bases from V and 5 bases from J; junction bases left unmatched: 4. The CDR3 nucleotides are TGTGCCAGCTCACCACCAGCGGGGCAGAACAATGAGCAGTTCTTC. Translated: CASSPPAGQNNEQFF.

In this sample, this clone turned up a few times. The chain combines TRBV28 with TRBJ1-5; TRBD1 might be the D (5 bases). Deletions cut 3 bases from V and 6 bases from J, with 12 bases between. The CDR3 extends over 14 amino acids. Germline CDR1 reads MDHEN; CDR2 reads SYDVKM. The CDR3 spells CASSFHQGRQPQHF. The CDR3 DNA sequence: TGTGCCAGCAGTTTTCACCAGGGCCGTCAGCCCCAGCATTTT. The variable domain in full, completed from reference TRBV28 and TRBJ1-5, reads DVKVTQSSRYLVKRTGEKVFLECVQDMDHENMFWYRQDPGLGLRLIYFSYDVKMKEKGDIPEGYSVSREKKERFSLILESASTNQTSMYLCASSFHQGRQPQHFGDGTRLSIL.

The chain employs TRBV4-1 and TRBJ2-5; TRBD1 agrees at 12 bases. With V trimmed by 1 base and J by 5 bases, 2 bases remained unmatched. The V gene's germline CDR1 is MGHRA and CDR2 YSYEKL. This CDR3 has 15 amino acids. The CDR3 is CASSQVGQGAETQYF. The CDR3 DNA sequence: TGCGCCAGCAGCCAAGTGGGACAGGGGGCTGAGACCCAGTACTTC.

The chain has TRBV6-5 and TRBJ1-5; tentative D call: TRBD1 (6 bases). Trimming removed 6 bases from V and 6 bases from J, with 12 bases in between. Germline V gene data show CDR1 as MNHEY and CDR2 as SVGAGI. The CDR3 runs to 13 residues. The CDR3 DNA sequence: TGTGCCAGCAGCACTCACAGGGCTCAGCCCCAGCATTTT. Amino acids: CASSTHRAQPQHF.